A selection of T cell receptor beta chains follows, all from one sample in a study of blood T cell repertoires in COVID-19. Clones were sequenced by immunoSEQ multiplex PCR, and TCRdb holds only the in-frame ones, with some missing. The sample lists roughly 280,000 clones, around nine tenths seen once, with approximately 2.2% in the top ten. The specimen sequenced was peripheral blood. Receptor source: a man aged 45-60 years with acute or convalescent COVID-19. CDR3s include the opening cysteine and the closing phenylalanine or tryptophan. D genes are given only for firm matches. Expanded clones get a size class; other rows say once, few or many, or leave the size out.

. | TRBJ1-1 | TRBV18 | . | TGTGCCAGCTCACCCGGGGGGTTCATGAACACTGAAGCTTTCTTT | CASSPGGFMNTEAFF
. | TRBJ1-6 | TRBV10-3 | . | TGTGCCATCAAAGGGGCCACCACCAATTCACCCCTCCACTTT | CAIKGATTNSPLHF
once | TRBJ2-3 | TRBV3-1/TRBV3-2 | . | TGTGCCAGCAGCCAATTGCGGGCAGATACGCAGTATTTT | CASSQLRADTQYF
once | TRBJ1-5 | TRBV12-5 | . | TGTGCTAGTGGCCTGGAGGGGAACAATCAGCCCCAGCATTTT | CASGLEGNNQPQHF
. | TRBJ1-1 | TRBV30 | TRBD1 | TGTGCCTGGAGTACCCAGGGGGAGACTGAAGCTTTCTTT | CAWSTQGETEAFF
. | TRBJ2-5 | TRBV5-6 | . | TGTGCCAGCAGCACCAGAACAGGGTTTGAGACCCAGTACTTC | CASSTRTGFETQYF
few | TRBJ2-2 | TRBV19 | TRBD2 | TGTGCCAGTAGGCCCAGGTGGGAGGGGAACACCGGGGAGCTGTTTTTT | CASRPRWEGNTGELFF
. | TRBJ1-4 | TRBV6-5 | . | TGTGCCAGCAGTTCCAGGGATCGAGATGAAAAACTGTTTTTT | CASSSRDRDEKLFF
. | TRBJ1-4 | TRBV3-1/TRBV3-2 | TRBD1 | TGTGCCAGCAGCTCCGGGACAGGGGGCAAAAAACTGTTTTTT | CASSSGTGGKKLFF
. | TRBJ2-7 | TRBV18 | TRBD1 | TGTGCCAGCTCACCAGGGACAGACGAGCAGTACTTC | CASSPGTDEQYF
. | TRBJ2-2 | TRBV7-3 | . | TGTGCCAGCAGCTTAAGCCCACCGGGACACCAGAACACCGGGGAGCTGTTTTTT | CASSLSPPGHQNTGELFF
. | TRBJ1-5 | TRBV10-3 | . | TGTGCCATCAGTGGTGGACAGCCCGACAATCAGCCCCAGCATTTT | CAISGGQPDNQPQHF
. | TRBJ1-4 | TRBV3-1/TRBV3-2 | . | TGTGCCAGCAGCCAAGATCTGGGCTCACGCCCAACTAATGAAAAACTGTTTTTT | CASSQDLGSRPTNEKLFF
. | TRBJ1-2 | TRBV3-1/TRBV3-2 | TRBD1 | TGTGCCAGCAGCCGGGACAGGGGGCGAGGTGCTGGCTACACCTTC | CASSRDRGRGAGYTF
. | TRBJ2-5 | TRBV9 | TRBD2 | TGTGCCAGCAGCTTTGGACTAGCGGAGACCCAGTACTTC | CASSFGLAETQYF
. | TRBJ2-3 | TRBV2 | . | TGTGCCAGCAGTGGGCAGGGAAAAGATACGCAGTATTTT | CASSGQGKDTQYF
. | TRBJ2-7 | TRBV19 | TRBD2 | TGTGCCAGTAGTATTAGCGGGGGAGTCGAGCAGTACTTC | CASSISGGVEQYF
. | TRBJ2-3 | TRBV7-9 | TRBD2 | TGTGCCAGCAGCTTAGCGAGGGATAGCGGGGCCACAGATACGCAGTATTTT | CASSLARDSGATDTQYF
. | TRBJ1-5 | TRBV5-6 | TRBD1 | TGTGCCAGCAGCTCCTCGGACAGGGGCAATCAGCCCCAGCATTTT | CASSSSDRGNQPQHF
. | TRBJ1-1 | TRBV5-6 | . | TGTGCCAGCAGCTTTGGGCCCGAGGAAGCTTTCTTT | CASSFGPEEAFF
. | TRBJ2-3 | TRBV19 | TRBD2 | TGTGCCAGTAGCCGGAGGAGAGAAGCGGGGGGCACAGATACGCAGTATTTT | CASSRRREAGGTDTQYF
. | TRBJ2-7 | TRBV5-1 | TRBD2 | TGCGCCAGCAGCTTACGGATCGGGGGGGAGCAGTACTTC | CASSLRIGGEQYF
. | TRBJ2-7 | TRBV6-1 | . | TGTGCCAGCAGTAGCCACGGGGGACCCTCCTACGAGCAGTACTTC | CASSSHGGPSYEQYF
. | TRBJ1-4 | TRBV19 | TRBD1 | TGTGCCAGTGTGTCCCCCGGGACAGGAGTTGAAAAACTGTTTTTT | CASVSPGTGVEKLFF
once | TRBJ2-7 | TRBV27 | TRBD1 | TGTGCCAGCAGTTTAAGGGACAGCTACGAGCAGTACTTC | CASSLRDSYEQYF
. | TRBJ1-3 | TRBV6-2/TRBV6-3 | TRBD1 | TGTGCCAGCAGCCCTGCGGGACAGGAGTTTAGAAACACCATATATTTT | CASSPAGQEFRNTIYF
. | TRBJ2-7 | TRBV4-1 | TRBD2 | TGCGCCAGCAGCCACGGGACTAGCGGCTCCTACGAGCAGTACTTC | CASSHGTSGSYEQYF
once | TRBJ2-5 | TRBV11-3 | TRBD1 | TGTGCCAGCAGCTTGGGACAGGGTAACCAAGAGACCCAGTACTTC | CASSLGQGNQETQYF
. | TRBJ1-6 | TRBV19 | TRBD1 | TGTGCCAGTAGTGCAGACAGGGCCTATAATTCACCCCTCCACTTT | CASSADRAYNSPLHF
. | TRBJ1-6 | TRBV27 | TRBD1 | TGTGCCAGCAGTTTATCGGGACAGTTTTTCTATAATTCACCCCTCCACTTT | CASSLSGQFFYNSPLHF
. | TRBJ1-2 | TRBV30 | . | TGTGCCTGGAGCCCTGGGGCAGGAAAGTATGGCTACACCTTC | CAWSPGAGKYGYTF
once | TRBJ2-1 | TRBV7-3 | TRBD2 | TGTGCCAGCAGCGGCTTCGGAGCGGGGGGTGTCAATGAGCAGTTCTTC | CASSGFGAGGVNEQFF
once | TRBJ2-5 | TRBV19 | . | TGTGCCAGTAGTATAAGTGGGGTGGGCAGGGGTGAGACCCAGTACTTC | CASSISGVGRGETQYF
. | TRBJ2-1 | TRBV3-1/TRBV3-2 | . | TGTGCCAGCAGCCCTTGGCTGGGGGGGCCGGCAAATGAGCAGTTCTTC | CASSPWLGGPANEQFF
. | TRBJ2-5 | TRBV29-1 | . | TGCAGCGTTGAGGGGACTGGGGAGACCCAGTACTTC | CSVEGTGETQYF
. | TRBJ1-1 | TRBV28 | . | TGTGCCAGCACCCGTTTTAACACTGAAGCTTTCTTT | CASTRFNTEAFF
. | TRBJ1-5 | TRBV20-1 | TRBD1 | TGCAGTGCTAGTCCCAGGGGGCAGCCCCAGCATTTT | CSASPRGQPQHF
. | TRBJ1-2 | TRBV30 | . | TGTGCCTGGAGTGTGGGGGGGGTGAACTATGGCTACACCTTC | CAWSVGGVNYGYTF
. | TRBJ2-7 | TRBV3-1/TRBV3-2 | . | TGTGCCAGCAGCCAAGGGCAGGGCTACGAGCAGTACTTC | CASSQGQGYEQYF
few | TRBJ2-2 | TRBV4-2 | . | TGTGCCAGCAGCCTCCGGGACTCAAACACCGGGGAGCTGTTTTTT | CASSLRDSNTGELFF
. | TRBJ1-2 | TRBV7-9 | . | TGTGCCAGCAGCCGGGGGACGGGCTATGGCTACACCTTC | CASSRGTGYGYTF
. | TRBJ1-5 | TRBV27 | . | TGTGCCAGCAGTTTATACCCGCCGGAGGGTAGCAATCAGCCCCAGCATTTT | CASSLYPPEGSNQPQHF
. | TRBJ1-1 | TRBV3-1/TRBV3-2 | TRBD1 | TGTGCCAGCCAGCAGGGGGCAGGGGACACTGAAGCTTTCTTT | CASQQGAGDTEAFF
. | TRBJ2-1 | TRBV5-1 | TRBD2 | TGCGCCAGCAGCCCCCTTTTCGGGGGGGGCTCCTACAATGAGCAGTTCTTC | CASSPLFGGGSYNEQFF
. | TRBJ1-6 | TRBV29-1 | TRBD1 | TGCAGCGTCCAGGGGGCTTGGGGTTCACCCCTCCACTTT | CSVQGAWGSPLHF
. | TRBJ2-7 | TRBV5-1 | . | TGCGCCAGCAGCTGGACGTCGGGGGGCCGGGACGAGCAGTACTTC | CASSWTSGGRDEQYF
. | TRBJ2-2 | TRBV3-1/TRBV3-2 | . | TGTGCCAGCAGCCAGGGGGCTGGGACCGGGGAGCTGTTTTTT | CASSQGAGTGELFF
few | TRBJ1-2 | TRBV4-1 | . | TGCGCCAGCAGCCAAGATTGGCAGGGGCCTGGCTACACCTTC | CASSQDWQGPGYTF
. | TRBJ1-1 | TRBV12-3/TRBV12-4 | . | TGTGCCAGCAACCGACAGATGAACACTGAAGCTTTCTTT | CASNRQMNTEAFF
. | TRBJ2-3 | TRBV7-3 | TRBD2 | TGTGCCAGCAGCTTAAACCCGGTCGGGCGGGGGGGCACAGATACGCAGTATTTT | CASSLNPVGRGGTDTQYF
. | TRBJ2-1 | TRBV2 | . | TGTGCCAGCAGTGAGAGCGGGAATGAGCAGTTCTTC | CASSESGNEQFF
. | TRBJ2-1 | TRBV10-3 | TRBD2 | TGTGCCATCAGTGAGTCTAGCGGGGGGATTAGCTCCTACAATGAGCAGTTCTTC | CAISESSGGISSYNEQFF
. | TRBJ2-7 | TRBV18 | . | TGTGCCAGCTCACCACCTATGGGCCTCGAGCAGTACTTC | CASSPPMGLEQYF
once | TRBJ2-3 | TRBV7-9 | TRBD2 | TGTGCCAGCAGCCCCGCCGAGGGCGGGGGGCAGACAGATACGCAGTATTTT | CASSPAEGGGQTDTQYF
. | TRBJ2-1 | TRBV6-5 | . | TGTGCCACCCGTCCGAGAGGTGAGCAGTTCTTC | CATRPRGEQFF